The text below deals with one T cell receptor beta chain. This sample is drawn from a study of blood T cell repertoires in COVID-19. About the research overall: COVID-19 samples, acute and convalescent, were from the United States, Italy and Spain. Sources were T cells, B-cell-depleted T cells, or PBMCs; the material itself was cDNA or gDNA.

Per the original data handling: How many nucleated cells were present was estimated from reference gene primer amplification. Clones were sequenced by immunoSEQ multiplex PCR, and TCRdb holds only the in-frame ones, with some missing. V and J calls and clone size follow that table, whereas D and trimming were derived from the DNA. The table shows 200,000 to 300,000 clones, with around 84% occurring only once. CDR1 MDHEN and CDR2 SYDVKM come from the germline V gene. The CDR3 is 17 amino acids. J was trimmed by 2 bases and V by 5 bases; bases with no gene match: 8. The chain has TRBV28 and TRBJ2-1, with 11 positions matching TRBD2. The clonotype was recovered from a man aged 55 to 70 with acute or convalescent COVID-19. Sequenced sample: peripheral blood. The CDR3 loop is CASSPGGLAGTYNEQFF. The CDR3 coding sequence is TGTGCCAGCAGTCCAGGCGGACTAGCGGGCACCTACAATGAGCAGTTCTTC.